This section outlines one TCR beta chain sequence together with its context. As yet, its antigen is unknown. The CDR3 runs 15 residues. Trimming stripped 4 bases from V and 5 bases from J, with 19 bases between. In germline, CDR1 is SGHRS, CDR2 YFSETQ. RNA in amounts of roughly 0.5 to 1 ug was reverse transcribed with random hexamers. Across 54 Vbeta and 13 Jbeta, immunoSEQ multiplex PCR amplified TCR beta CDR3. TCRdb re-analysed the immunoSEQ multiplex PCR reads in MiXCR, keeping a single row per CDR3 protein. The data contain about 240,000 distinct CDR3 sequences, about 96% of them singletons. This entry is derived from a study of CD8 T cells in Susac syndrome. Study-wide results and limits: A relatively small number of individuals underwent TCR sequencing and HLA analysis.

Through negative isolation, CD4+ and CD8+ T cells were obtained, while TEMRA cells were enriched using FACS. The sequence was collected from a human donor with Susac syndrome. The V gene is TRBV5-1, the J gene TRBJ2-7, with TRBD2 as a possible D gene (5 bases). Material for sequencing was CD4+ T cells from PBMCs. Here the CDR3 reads CASSPPGGLSNEQYF. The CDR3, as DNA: TGCGCCAGCAGCCCGCCCGGCGGGTTGTCGAACGAGCAGTACTTC.